A selection of T cell receptor beta chains follows, all from one sample in a study of cytomegalovirus exposure and HLA in healthy donors. Produced via immunoSEQ multiplex PCR; TCRdb's table is partial and in-frame only. The sample lists about 56,000 clones; over 90% were seen once. Material: PBMCs. These TCRs come from a woman younger than 35 in good health and CMV-seronegative. The CDR3 runs from the conserved cysteine through the conserved F or W. A D gene is named only where the DNA matches it firmly.

CDR3aa,CDR3nt,d_gene,v_gene,j_gene
CASSLEGVETQYF,TGTGCCAGCAGCTTAGAGGGGGTGGAGACCCAGTACTTC,-,TRBV7-6,TRBJ2-5
CASGTGGTDTQYF,TGTGCCAGCGGGACAGGGGGTACAGATACGCAGTATTTT,TRBD1,TRBV5-5,TRBJ2-3
CASRSTGTGVQPQHF,TGTGCCAGTAGATCGACCGGGACAGGGGTGCAGCCCCAGCATTTT,TRBD1,TRBV19,TRBJ1-5
CASSQTGSLNSPLHF,TGTGCCAGCAGTCAGACAGGGTCGTTGAATTCACCCCTCCACTTT,TRBD1,TRBV2,TRBJ1-6
CASSSSAGVSYEQYF,TGCGCCAGCAGCTCCTCGGCGGGGGTCTCCTACGAGCAGTACTTC,TRBD2,TRBV5-1,TRBJ2-7
CASSLLEYDEQFF,TGTGCCAGCAGTTTACTCGAGTATGATGAGCAGTTCTTC,-,TRBV27,TRBJ2-1
CAISDAAAGYTF,TGTGCCATCAGTGATGCGGCGGCGGGCTACACCTTC,-,TRBV10-3,TRBJ1-2
CASSSDRNNQPQHF,TGTGCCAGCAGTTCGGACAGGAACAATCAGCCCCAGCATTTT,TRBD1,TRBV7-9,TRBJ1-5
CASSPTATSPLHF,TGTGCCAGCTCACCAACAGCAACTTCACCCCTCCACTTT,-,TRBV18,TRBJ1-6
CASSSRHGHTF,TGTGCCAGCAGTTCAAGACACGGTCACACCTTC,-,TRBV7-2,TRBJ1-2
CASHLQGNYGYTF,TGTGCCAGCCATCTACAGGGGAACTATGGCTACACCTTC,TRBD1,TRBV7-2,TRBJ1-2
CASSVPKEGGNTEAFF,TGTGCCAGCAGCGTCCCGAAGGAAGGAGGGAACACTGAAGCTTTCTTT,-,TRBV9,TRBJ1-1
CSVEGGQGRSTGELFF,TGCAGCGTGGAGGGGGGGCAGGGCAGGAGCACCGGGGAGCTGTTTTTT,-,TRBV29-1,TRBJ2-2
CASSERAGTGLYGYTF,TGTGCCAGCAGTGAAAGGGCGGGGACAGGGCTCTATGGCTACACCTTC,TRBD1,TRBV6-1,TRBJ1-2
CASSFSPNTEAFF,TGTGCCAGCAGCTTTAGTCCTAACACTGAAGCTTTCTTT,-,TRBV7-7,TRBJ1-1